The clone carrying this T cell receptor beta chain was recorded a few times. The sample belongs to a study of blood T cell repertoires in COVID-19. Whole-study context: Italy, Spain and the United States were the sources of the convalescent and acute COVID-19 samples. PBMCs, B-cell-depleted T cells, or T cells provided the cDNA or gDNA that made up the material.

Source study methods: Cell counts per sample came from amplifying reference gene primers. The repertoire was sequenced with immunoSEQ multiplex PCR; TCRdb's copy has only in-frame clones and lacks some. V and J calls plus clone size are reproduced from that table; the DNA served to infer D and trimming. The repertoire holds under 200,000 clones, roughly 77% seen once, with roughly 6.8% in the top ten. Trimming shortened V by 3 bases and J by 1 base, and 7 bases separated the two germline ends. This CDR3 is built from 14 residues. Germline assignment: CDR1 LGHDT and CDR2 YNNKEL (reference sequence). The chain employs TRBV3-1 (or the pseudogene TRBV3-2) and TRBJ1-3; perhaps TRBD1 as D (5 bases). The TCR comes from a man in his 70s with active or convalescent COVID-19. Sequenced input: peripheral blood. This chain's CDR3 is CASSQGQSGNTIYF. The CDR3 DNA follows: TGTGCCAGCAGCCAGGGGCAGTCTGGAAACACCATATATTTT.